These 22 T cell receptor beta chains share one sample of origin, sequenced in a study of T cell responses to AZD1222 COVID-19 vaccine. Measured with immunoSEQ multiplex PCR; TCRdb has only the in-frame clones, and not every one. This table holds more than 150,000 clones, approximately 94% found once. This specimen consisted of peripheral blood, obtained 28 days after the second AZD1222 dose. Source of these receptors: an adult who received the AZD1222 COVID-19 vaccine.

The rearrangement uses TRBV11-2 and TRBJ1-2; a weak D match, TRBD1 (6 bases). V was shortened by 1 base and J by 8 bases, with 14 bases between the two germline ends. The CDR3 consists of 14 residues. Germline CDR1 is SGHAT and CDR2 is FQNNGV. CDR3 DNA sequence: TGTGCCAGCAGCTTAGTCAGGGGTTTGGTCGGCTACACCTTC. Protein product: CASSLVRGLVGYTF.

The gene calls are TRBV18 and TRBJ2-7; TRBD1 matches 12 bases. The CDR3 totals 14 residues. J gave up 6 bases and V 8 bases, and 8 bases lay outside the gene matches. CDR1 and CDR2 from the germline V gene are KGHSH and LQKENI. CDR3 sequence reads: CASGRGTGGGEQYF. CDR3 nucleotide sequence: TGTGCCAGCGGCAGGGGGACAGGGGGCGGCGAGCAGTACTTC.

V and J are TRBV25-1 and TRBJ2-6, with no clear D. The CDR3 covers 16 residues. V gave up 2 bases and J gave up 0 bases, with 8 bases separating them. The germline V gene encodes CDR1 MGHDK and CDR2 SYGVNS. The CDR3 here is CASSEKSTSGANVLTF. The CDR3 coding sequence is TGTGCCAGCAGTGAAAAGTCGACCTCTGGGGCCAACGTCCTGACTTTC.

This clone was detected only a few times. V is TRBV28 and J is TRBJ2-7; D gene uncertain. This CDR3 region has 16 residues. Germline loops: CDR1 MDHEN, CDR2 SYDVKM. V was trimmed by 1 base and J by 2 bases, leaving 15 bases between them. CDR3 in amino acids: CASSLSTAYITYEQYF. CDR3 sequence (DNA): TGTGCCAGCAGTTTATCAACGGCGTATATAACCTACGAGCAGTACTTC.

This rearrangement joins TRBV5-1 to TRBJ2-5, with 13 bases aligning to TRBD2. After removal of 5 bases from V and 3 bases from J, the junction contained 10 bases not matched to a gene. This CDR3 is built from 17 residues. Germline V lookup: CDR1 SGHRS, CDR2 YFSETQ. CDR3 bases: TGCGCCAGCAGTCGTAGACTAGCGGGGGGCATCGAAGAGACCCAGTACTTC. Its translation is CASSRRLAGGIEETQYF.

The chain carries TRBV7-3 and TRBJ2-5; D may be TRBD2 (7 bases). V gave up 2 bases and J gave up 1 base, with 11 bases separating them. Germline CDR1 SGHTA, CDR2 FQGTGA. This CDR3 contains 15 residues. CDR3 coding DNA: TGTGCCAGCAGCTTAGCGGGGGCACCCCAAGAGACCCAGTACTTC. Protein: CASSLAGAPQETQYF.

The chain employs TRBV27 and TRBJ2-1; 10 bases are shared with TRBD1. V lost 2 bases, J lost 10 bases, and 8 bases stayed unmatched. The germline V gene encodes CDR1 MNHEY and CDR2 SMNVEV (reference sequence). This CDR3 is 15 amino acids long. The CDR3 here is CASSLAGQGLYEQFF. CDR3 coding DNA: TGTGCCAGCAGTTTAGCGGGACAGGGGCTCTACGAGCAGTTCTTC.

J is TRBJ2-1 and V is TRBV18, with D perhaps TRBD2 (6 bases). Germline-derived CDR1 and CDR2 are KGHSH and LQKENI. The CDR3 runs 15 residues. V lost 3 bases and J lost 8, with 17 bases in between. CDR3 protein: CASSPLGGEVDEQFF. The CDR3 region has the DNA TGTGCCAGCTCACCGCTCGGAGGGGAGGTGGATGAGCAGTTCTTC.

The CDR3 sequence is CASGYAGGANEQFF. The CDR3 DNA follows: TGTGCCAGCGGATACGCGGGGGGTGCCAATGAGCAGTTCTTC. The V call is TRBV11-1, the J call TRBJ2-1; 8 nucleotides agree with TRBD2. The CDR3 extends over 14 amino acids. Germline V gene sequence: CDR1 SGHAT, CDR2 FQDESV (reference sequence). V gave up 8 bases and J gave up 6 bases; unmatched junction bases: 9.

The chain is built from TRBV2 and TRBJ2-1, with TRBD1 as a possible D gene (6 bases). The germline V gene has CDR1 SNHLY and CDR2 FYNNEI. The CDR3 has 15 amino acids. Trimming removed 7 bases at V and 2 bases at J, with 15 bases between. As DNA, the CDR3 is TGTGCCAGCAAGTATGGGCAGGGGACCTACAATGAGCAGTTCTTC. Encoded protein: CASKYGQGTYNEQFF.

V is TRBV6-5 and J is TRBJ2-7, with 9 bases fitting TRBD2. CDR1 and CDR2 (germline): MNHEY, SVGAGI. V gave up 7 bases and J gave up 6 bases; unmatched junction bases: 7. The CDR3 extends over 13 amino acids. CDR3 protein: CASKASGAVEQYF. CDR3 in DNA: TGTGCCAGCAAGGCTAGCGGGGCGGTCGAGCAGTACTTC.

The chain combines TRBV27 with TRBJ2-3, with TRBD1 matching 7 bases. The CDR3 has 15 residues. V was pared by 4 bases and J by 4 bases, with 8 bases of the junction left unmatched. The germline V gene has CDR1 MNHEY and CDR2 SMNVEV (reference sequence). The CDR3 is CASSSTGAGADTQYF. CDR3 in DNA: TGTGCCAGCAGTTCAACAGGGGCTGGGGCAGATACGCAGTATTTT.

This chain connects TRBV29-1 to TRBJ2-6; D might be TRBD1 (6 bases). V was trimmed by 5 bases and J by 4 bases, leaving 15 bases between them. Germline loops: CDR1 SQVTM, CDR2 ANQGSEA. The CDR3 length is 15 residues. For the CDR3, the DNA is TGCAGCGTTCAAACGGACAGTTCCGGGGCCAACGTCCTGACTTTC. Its translation is CSVQTDSSGANVLTF. Together with reference TRBV29-1 and TRBJ2-6, the CDR3 gives the full variable domain: SAVISQKPSRDICQRGTSLTIQCQVDSQVTMMFWYRQQPGQSLTLIATANQGSEATYESGFVIDKFPISRPNLTFSTLTVSNMSPEDSSIYLCSVQTDSSGANVLTFGAGSRLTVL.

The chain joins TRBV4-1 to TRBJ2-6; D ambiguous. This CDR3 region has 18 residues. CDR1 and CDR2 (germline): MGHRA, YSYEKL. The germline V and J ends were trimmed by 2 bases and 0 bases, with 14 bases remaining between them. CDR3 residues: CASSQTMAENSGANVLTF. As DNA, the CDR3 is TGCGCCAGCAGCCAAACAATGGCGGAAAACTCTGGGGCCAACGTCCTGACTTTC.

The chain carries TRBV6-5 and TRBJ1-1, with 7 bases lining up with TRBD1. CDR1 is MNHEY and CDR2 is SVGAGI in the germline V gene. The CDR3 extends over 14 amino acids. V was pared by 8 bases and J by 7 bases, with 13 bases of the junction left unmatched. CDR3: CASGVGTASIEAFF. The CDR3 DNA is TGTGCCAGCGGAGTGGGGACAGCCTCTATTGAAGCTTTCTTT.

This chain links TRBV7-2 with TRBJ1-1; no clear D. CDR1 is SGHTA, CDR2 FQGNSA, per germline. CDR3 length: 13 residues. Deletions cut 1 base from V and 8 bases from J, with 11 bases between. CDR3 in amino acids: CASSLDPGREAFF. DNA of the CDR3: TGTGCCAGCAGCTTAGATCCAGGAAGAGAAGCTTTCTTT.

The rearrangement links TRBV2 to TRBJ2-5, with 9 bases matching TRBD1. CDR3 length: 16 residues. Germline V gives CDR1 SNHLY, CDR2 FYNNEI. The J segment lost 7 bases and the V segment lost 3 bases, leaving 12 bases of the junction unmatched. CDR3 sequence reads: CASSDDRDRVIGTQYF. The CDR3 DNA reads TGTGCCAGCAGTGACGACCGGGACAGGGTTATTGGGACCCAGTACTTC.

The rearrangement joins TRBV19 to TRBJ2-7, with D possibly being TRBD1 (6 bases). Germline CDR1 reads LNHDA; CDR2 reads SQIVND (reference sequence). Trimming pared 4 bases from V and 2 bases from J, leaving 15 bases between. The CDR3 is 15 amino acids. The CDR3 loop is CASSTNTGTPYEQYF. CDR3 sequence (DNA): TGTGCCAGTAGTACCAATACAGGGACCCCCTACGAGCAGTACTTC.

Points on this clone: The junction does not match germline at one end; this may be a read error. Written as DNA, the CDR3 is TGTGCCAGCAGTACGACGTCAGGGAACACTGAAGCTTTCTTT. Its protein is CASSTTSGNTEAFF. The chain links TRBV19 to TRBJ1-1; D remains ambiguous. The V gene's germline CDR1 is LNHDA and CDR2 SQIVND (reference sequence). This CDR3 is built from 14 residues.

This sequence joins TRBV11-1 and TRBJ2-1, with 9 bases identical to TRBD2. There are 15 residues in the CDR3. The germline V gene encodes CDR1 SGHAT and CDR2 FQDESV (reference sequence). The trim removed 1 base at V and 8 bases at J, leaving 6 bases unmatched. CDR3 nucleotides: TGTGCCAGCAGCTTAGGCGGGGGGGATTTCGATGAGCAGTTCTTC. Amino acid sequence: CASSLGGGDFDEQFF.

V usage is TRBV6-1 and J usage is TRBJ1-5, with TRBD1 as a possible D gene (6 bases). Germline values: CDR1 MNHNS, CDR2 SASEGT. The CDR3 runs 16 residues. The V end was cut by 3 bases, the J end by 3 bases, with 15 bases between. The CDR3 sequence is CASSEPTGPNNQPQHF. CDR3 DNA sequence: TGTGCCAGCAGTGAGCCTACAGGGCCCAACAATCAGCCCCAGCATTTT.

The chain recombines TRBV4-3 with TRBJ1-2; a weak D match, TRBD1 (5 bases). This CDR3 contains 15 residues. Germline CDR1 reads LGHNA; CDR2 reads YSLEER. V was clipped by 0 bases and J by 10 bases, with 18 bases between them. The CDR3 DNA reads TGCGCCAGCAGCCAAGAAGTCTGGGGCAGTACGATCTACACCTTC. The encoded protein is CASSQEVWGSTIYTF.